Shown below are 10 T cell receptor beta chains from a single sample sequenced in a study of identical twins (dated by TCRdb to about 2016). The library came from 5' RACE. The instrument given in TCRdb is Illumina HiSeq 2000. TCRdb reprocessing: public reads trimmed at Q25 with fastp, clones called with MiXCR, in-frame beta chains kept. CDR3 protein duplicates are merged, each entry listing the most common genes and DNA. The sample includes about 100,000 distinct CDR3 sequences, with roughly 6% observed a single time. Roughly 12% of the sample goes to the ten largest clones. The specimen sequenced was memory T cells sorted from blood. The cell subset or site label for this specimen denotes: CD45RO+ enriched T cells. All receptors derive from a woman aged 45-59 years in good health.

This clonotype appeared a few times. The chain carries TRBV7-3 and TRBJ2-7, with D perhaps being TRBD1 or TRBD2 (5 bases each). The CDR3 extends over 14 amino acids. From germline, CDR1 is SGHTA and CDR2 FQGTGA. The germline V and J ends were trimmed by 5 bases and 5 bases, with 16 bases remaining between them. CDR3 sequence reads: CASSPGRLSHEQYF. CDR3 bases: TGTGCCAGCAGCCCGGGACGGCTTTCCCACGAGCAGTACTTC.

This clonotype was observed a handful of times. The chain has TRBV12-3 or TRBV12-4 and TRBJ2-3, with 14 bases matching TRBD2. The CDR3 covers 15 residues. With V trimmed by 6 bases and J by 4 bases, 3 bases remained unmatched. CDR3 in DNA: TGTGCCAGCAGACGACTAGCGGGAGGGCCAGATACGCAGTATTTT. Its translation is CASRRLAGGPDTQYF.

This clonotype was found many times. This chain connects TRBV6-5 to TRBJ1-2; 7 nucleotides align to TRBD1. V was clipped by 4 bases and J by 6 bases; unmatched bases: 8. This CDR3 spans 14 amino acids. CDR1 MNHEY and CDR2 SVGAGI come from the germline V gene. The CDR3 protein is CASSSPLTGDGYTF. The DNA for the CDR3 is TGTGCCAGCAGTTCGCCACTTACAGGGGATGGCTACACCTTC.

This clonotype was seen at least ten times. The chain is built from TRBV12-3 or TRBV12-4 and TRBJ2-3; D may be TRBD2 (5 bases). The CDR3 is made up of 14 amino acids. The germline V and J ends were trimmed by 0 bases and 1 base, with 5 bases remaining between them. The CDR3 coding sequence is TGTGCCAGCAGTTTAGCGGGAGGCACAGATACGCAGTATTTT. Translation: CASSLAGGTDTQYF.

This clonotype was observed at least ten times. The V and J genes are TRBV12-3 or TRBV12-4 and TRBJ2-5, with a possible D match to TRBD1 (7 bases). V lost 5 bases to trimming and J lost 5 bases, with 18 bases between them. The CDR3 sequence is 15 residues long. CDR3 sequence (DNA): TGTGCCAGCAGTATCCGACAGGGAGGTGGGGAGACCCAGTACTTC. Protein product: CASSIRQGGGETQYF.

The rearrangement joins TRBV13 to TRBJ2-5, with 7 bases fitting TRBD1. V lost 5 bases and J lost 1; bases outside the gene matches: 4. The CDR3 length is 14 residues. Germline CDR1 is PRHDT and CDR2 is FYEKMQ (reference sequence). The CDR3 bases are TGTGCCAGCAGCGAGACAGGGACCCAAGAGACCCAGTACTTC. This sequence encodes CASSETGTQETQYF.

The rearrangement links TRBV14 to TRBJ2-7, with D possibly TRBD2 on 6 matching bases. The germline V gene has CDR1 SGHDN and CDR2 FVKESK. This CDR3 has 14 residues. V lost 1 base to trimming and J lost 3 bases, with 10 bases between them. CDR3 nucleotide sequence: TGTGCCAGCAGCCAAGGGCAGGGAGGCTACGAGCAGTACTTC. Amino acid sequence: CASSQGQGGYEQYF.

This clonotype was detected many times. The V gene is TRBV2, the J gene TRBJ1-2; D call uncertain. Germline CDR1 SNHLY, CDR2 FYNNEI. Trimming removed 3 bases from V and 8 bases from J, with 19 bases in between. This CDR3 region has 15 residues. CDR3: CASSDRGRAFGGYTF. The CDR3 nucleotides read TGTGCCAGCAGTGACCGAGGACGGGCCTTCGGAGGCTACACCTTC.

This clonotype was recorded at least ten times. V usage is TRBV20-1 and J usage is TRBJ1-1, with D maybe TRBD1 (6 bases). V was shortened by 3 bases and J by 4 bases, with 12 bases between the two germline ends. Germline CDR1 and CDR2: DFQATT and SNEGSKA (reference sequence). The CDR3 is made up of 13 amino acids. The CDR3 loop is CSARDRAGTEAFF. As DNA, the CDR3 is TGCAGTGCTAGGGACAGAGCGGGCACTGAAGCTTTCTTT.

Concerning this clonotype itself: This may arise from a read error, as a much more abundant clone is one base away. This rearrangement joins TRBV6-5 to TRBJ2-5, with D unresolved. Trimming took off 0 bases at V and 4 bases at J, with 15 bases between the two ends. The V gene's germline CDR1 is MNHEY and CDR2 SVGAGI. This CDR3 spans 16 amino acids. CDR3 amino acids: CASSYSTTGYLETQYF. The CDR3 DNA reads TGTGCCAGCAGTTACTCGACGACCGGGTACCTAGAGACCCAGTACTTC.